Described below is a single T cell receptor (beta chain) sequence and its context. As yet, its antigen is unknown. The record originates from a study of T cell responses to AZD1222 COVID-19 vaccine. Whole-study context: Whether given at about 4 or about 12 weeks, second doses were pooled.

Some clones are missing from TCRdb's copy, which holds only in-frame ones; the method was immunoSEQ multiplex PCR. Counted here are roughly 42,000 clones, over 60% occurring once; the ten biggest clones make up 3.5% to 5%. The ends lost 0 bases at V and 5 bases at J; junction bases unmatched: 9. The CDR3 contains 19 residues. Germline CDR1 and CDR2: LGHDT and YNNKEL (reference sequence). Findings and limits, study-wide: The sample set comprised mostly white British donors with more females, and clonal diversity was possibly underestimated. Increased Spike-specific TCR breadth and depth were observed after two AZD1222 doses. Close to half of spike-specific TCRs reportedly recognize unmutated variant regions.

This TCR derives from an adult in good health. This specimen consisted of peripheral blood, obtained on day 0 of AZD1222 vaccination. This chain uses TRBV3-1 (or the pseudogene TRBV3-2) with TRBJ2-5, with 16 bases aligning to TRBD2. CDR3 sequence (DNA): TGTGCCAGCAGCCAAGACCTTGCGGGACTAGCGGGGGGGCGCGAGACCCAGTACTTC. Residues: CASSQDLAGLAGGRETQYF.